This TCR beta chain stems from a study of T cells in Graves' hyperthyroidism and ophthalmopathy. The ends were cut back, 4 bases at V and 8 bases at J, with 5 bases in the middle. Germline CDR1 SGHTA, CDR2 FQGNSA. The CDR3 is 10 amino acids. Findings and limits, study-wide: Blood also held most thyroid clonotypes expanded beyond 0.001. A 13 V-J signature model discriminated ophthalmopathy versus stable hyperthyroidism. Progression to ophthalmopathy was predicted a median of 6.5 months early.

Each diagnosis was grounded in clinical symptoms, serum thyroxine and TRAb, thyroid ultrasound, and orbital computed tomography. The TCR beta CDR3 regions underwent amplification using RNA transcripts as the source. First-round RT-PCR of the TCR CDR3 relied on the HTBI primer set. TCRdb called the multiplex PCR reads again in MiXCR, with one record for every CDR3 protein. The sample consists of more than 40,000 distinct CDR3 sequences, 45% to 50% of them appearing once. Concerning this clonotype itself: What it recognizes is unknown.

This sequence joins TRBV7-2 and TRBJ1-2; D gene uncertain. Material: peripheral blood or thyroid tissue (not recorded which). The TCR comes from a woman between 45 and 60 years old with Graves' hyperthyroidism. The CDR3 is CASSSQGYTF. The DNA for the CDR3 is TGTGCCAGCAGCTCCCAAGGCTACACCTTC.